This TCR beta chain was retrieved from a study of blood T cell repertoires in COVID-19. In the study overall: COVID-19 samples collected from the United States, Italy and Spain covered acute and convalescent phases.

The length of the CDR3 is 13 residues. The V gene end was trimmed by 4 bases and the J gene end by 7 bases; junction bases not matched to a gene: 5. The germline gives CDR1 SGHAT, CDR2 FQNNGV. Sequenced by immunoSEQ multiplex PCR; TCRdb stores in-frame clones only, minus some. The table includes roughly 320,000 clones, around 85% detected once. Material for sequencing was peripheral blood. The rearrangement uses TRBV11-2 and TRBJ1-1, with TRBD1 matching 8 bases. The receptor was derived from a human donor in a cohort sampled during active COVID-19. The CDR3: CASSSDRVGEAFF. Written as DNA, the CDR3 is TGTGCCAGCAGCTCGGACAGGGTTGGTGAAGCTTTCTTT.